This T cell receptor (beta chain) was sequenced in a study of shared clonotypes between healthy human individuals. Study results and limitations: Rarefaction revealed incomplete sorted-subset sequencing despite large depth. Sample collection involved blood only; tissue repertoires are likely different. Among donors, clonotype sharing was expected to be affected by sequencing depth.

This table comes from immunoSEQ multiplex PCR, and its TCRdb copy is limited to in-frame clones, with some not included. Among 2 million to 2.5 million clones listed, 95% were seen once. The donor population consisted of healthy HIV-negative adults with no recent acute infections or vaccinations. To note about this clone: Its antigen is as yet unknown.

The clonotype was recovered from a man in his late teens or twenties in good health. The specimen sequenced was naive CD4+ T cells sorted from blood. This sample's subset: CD45RA+ positively selected.

The DNA of the CDR3 is TGTGCCAGTAGTATAGGGCGGCAGGGGGCTTGGCAGCCCCAGCATTTT. It yields the protein CASSIGRQGAWQPQHF. The gene calls are TRBV19 and TRBJ1-5; 8 bases match TRBD1. Germline loops: CDR1 LNHDA, CDR2 SQIVND (reference sequence). J was trimmed by 7 bases and V by 1 base; bases with no gene match: 9. This CDR3 has 16 residues.